This T cell receptor (beta chain) was sequenced during a study of shared clonotypes between healthy human individuals. Study-wide background: Two women and three men aged 18 to 49 served as donors. Study-wide results and caveats: Non-shared clonotypes had lower generation probabilities than clonotypes shared by all four sorted-subset donors.

The data were produced by immunoSEQ multiplex PCR, yet TCRdb's version contains in-frame clones alone and is incomplete. Of more than 2 million clones detected, nearly 97% appear once; the ten largest clones hold roughly 0.13%. Trimming took 2 bases from V and 2 from J, leaving 16 bases between them. Germline V gene sequence: CDR1 SGHRS, CDR2 YFSETQ. The length of the CDR3 is 16 residues. As regards this clone: Antigen specificity is unknown.

Nashville, Tennessee was home to all donors, each a Caucasian adult. The chain carries TRBV5-1 and TRBJ2-5; D is unresolved. The origin of this receptor is a man in his late teens or twenties in good health. The sequencing input was naive CD4+ T cells sorted from blood. Subset in this sample: CD45RA+ positively selected. The CDR3 DNA reads as TGCGCCAGCAGCTTCCTTGGCGGAGCACCTCAAGAGACCCAGTACTTC. Translated: CASSFLGGAPQETQYF.